The rows below give T cell receptor beta chains drawn from one sample of a study of shared clonotypes between healthy human individuals. Clones were sequenced by immunoSEQ multiplex PCR, and TCRdb holds only the in-frame ones, with some missing. The sample includes more than 2,000,000 clones, more than 90% of them seen just once. The sample consisted of naive CD4+ T cells sorted from blood. These receptor sequences come from a man between 18 and 35 years old in good health. Each CDR3 is given with its conserved first and last residue. Each record gives: CDR3 protein, CDR3 DNA, D gene, J gene, V gene, clone size. D genes are given only for firm matches. Size values are once, few and many counts, or a class for expanded clones, and some rows have none.

cdr3_aa: CASSFGQAGGEQYF
cdr3_nt: TGTGCCAGCAGCTTTGGACAGGCCGGGGGGGAGCAGTACTTC
d_call: NA
j_call: TRBJ2-7
v_call: TRBV7-2
clone_size: NA

cdr3_aa: CASSRQGLTKNIQYF
cdr3_nt: TGTGCCAGCAGCCGACAGGGGTTAACCAAAAACATTCAGTACTTC
d_call: TRBD1
j_call: TRBJ2-4
v_call: TRBV28
clone_size: NA

cdr3_aa: CASSLEGVRGYTF
cdr3_nt: TGCGCCAGCAGCTTGGAGGGGGTACGCGGCTACACCTTC
d_call: NA
j_call: TRBJ1-2
v_call: TRBV5-1
clone_size: NA

cdr3_aa: CASSSDSPGELFF
cdr3_nt: TGTGCCAGCAGTTCCGATTCTCCAGGGGAGCTGTTTTTT
d_call: NA
j_call: TRBJ2-2
v_call: TRBV6-5
clone_size: NA

cdr3_aa: CASSPTSGNYEQYF
cdr3_nt: TGTGCCAGCAGCCCGACTAGCGGGAATTACGAGCAGTACTTC
d_call: TRBD2
j_call: TRBJ2-7
v_call: TRBV7-2
clone_size: NA

cdr3_aa: CASTPFGLGGYTF
cdr3_nt: TGTGCCAGTACCCCCTTCGGCCTCGGTGGCTACACCTTC
d_call: NA
j_call: TRBJ1-2
v_call: TRBV19
clone_size: NA

cdr3_aa: CSVDVLRGQETQYF
cdr3_nt: TGCAGCGTTGATGTCCTGCGCGGTCAAGAGACCCAGTACTTC
d_call: NA
j_call: TRBJ2-5
v_call: TRBV29-1
clone_size: NA

cdr3_aa: CASSLGRGSSYNEQFF
cdr3_nt: TGTGCCAGCAGCTTAGGACGCGGGAGCTCCTACAATGAGCAGTTCTTC
d_call: TRBD2
j_call: TRBJ2-1
v_call: TRBV7-2
clone_size: NA

cdr3_aa: CASSYRHNEKLFF
cdr3_nt: TGTGCCAGCAGCTACAGACATAATGAAAAACTGTTTTTT
d_call: NA
j_call: TRBJ1-4
v_call: TRBV7-2
clone_size: NA

cdr3_aa: CASSQGTIPVKPQHF
cdr3_nt: TGCGCCAGCAGCCAAGGGACCATCCCCGTTAAGCCCCAGCATTTT
d_call: NA
j_call: TRBJ1-5
v_call: TRBV4-1
clone_size: NA

cdr3_aa: CASSFYGGTNYDYTF
cdr3_nt: TGTGCCAGCAGTTTTTATGGGGGTACTAACTATGACTACACCTTC
d_call: NA
j_call: TRBJ1-2
v_call: TRBV28
clone_size: NA

cdr3_aa: CASSGGLAGETQYF
cdr3_nt: TGTGCCAGCAGCGGGGGACTAGCGGGAGAGACCCAGTACTTC
d_call: TRBD2
j_call: TRBJ2-5
v_call: TRBV11-2
clone_size: once

cdr3_aa: CASSIQQGGGTGELFF
cdr3_nt: TGCGCCAGCAGCATACAACAGGGAGGCGGGACCGGGGAGCTGTTTTTT
d_call: NA
j_call: TRBJ2-2
v_call: TRBV5-1
clone_size: NA

cdr3_aa: CASSLSSGSAYEQYF
cdr3_nt: TGTGCCAGCAGCTTATCTAGCGGGAGTGCTTACGAGCAGTACTTC
d_call: TRBD2
j_call: TRBJ2-7
v_call: TRBV11-2
clone_size: NA

cdr3_aa: CAISAGQGNSPLHF
cdr3_nt: TGTGCCATCAGTGCTGGACAGGGAAATTCACCCCTCCACTTT
d_call: TRBD1
j_call: TRBJ1-6
v_call: TRBV10-3
clone_size: NA

cdr3_aa: CASSQDVRVGGYTF
cdr3_nt: TGCGCCAGCAGCCAAGATGTCAGGGTGGGGGGCTACACCTTC
d_call: NA
j_call: TRBJ1-2
v_call: TRBV4-1
clone_size: NA

cdr3_aa: CASSSGQGGEQYF
cdr3_nt: TGCGCCAGCAGTTCCGGACAGGGAGGCGAGCAGTACTTC
d_call: TRBD1
j_call: TRBJ2-7
v_call: TRBV5-1
clone_size: NA

cdr3_aa: CASSYSPGESYEQYF
cdr3_nt: TGTGCCAGCAGTTACTCCCCGGGGGAGTCCTACGAGCAGTACTTC
d_call: NA
j_call: TRBJ2-7
v_call: TRBV6-5
clone_size: once

cdr3_aa: CASSMTQNTGELFF
cdr3_nt: TGTGCCAGCAGCATGACCCAGAACACCGGGGAGCTGTTTTTT
d_call: NA
j_call: TRBJ2-2
v_call: TRBV6-4
clone_size: NA

cdr3_aa: CAWAGDVYGYTF
cdr3_nt: TGTGCCTGGGCCGGGGATGTATATGGCTACACCTTC
d_call: NA
j_call: TRBJ1-2
v_call: TRBV30
clone_size: NA

cdr3_aa: CASSLGLSSSYEQYF
cdr3_nt: TGTGCCAGCAGTTTGGGACTCTCAAGCTCCTACGAGCAGTACTTC
d_call: NA
j_call: TRBJ2-7
v_call: TRBV27
clone_size: NA

cdr3_aa: CASSKKGHHLGYEQYF
cdr3_nt: TGTGCCAGCAGCAAAAAGGGACACCACCTGGGCTACGAGCAGTACTTC
d_call: NA
j_call: TRBJ2-7
v_call: TRBV21-1
clone_size: NA

cdr3_aa: CARSRDRGTEAFF
cdr3_nt: TGTGCCAGGTCCAGGGACAGGGGCACTGAAGCTTTCTTT
d_call: TRBD1
j_call: TRBJ1-1
v_call: TRBV27
clone_size: NA

cdr3_aa: CASSLEAVPFHEQYF
cdr3_nt: TGCGCCAGCAGCTTGGAGGCGGTCCCCTTTCACGAGCAGTACTTC
d_call: NA
j_call: TRBJ2-7
v_call: TRBV5-1
clone_size: NA

cdr3_aa: CATSGSATLSYEQYF
cdr3_nt: TGTGCCACCTCAGGCTCCGCCACCCTCTCCTACGAGCAGTACTTC
d_call: NA
j_call: TRBJ2-7
v_call: TRBV19
clone_size: NA

cdr3_aa: CASSESGQGAYEQYF
cdr3_nt: TGTGCCAGCAGTGAATCGGGCCAGGGCGCCTACGAGCAGTACTTC
d_call: NA
j_call: TRBJ2-7
v_call: TRBV25-1
clone_size: NA

cdr3_aa: CASSLGGRRMGEQYF
cdr3_nt: TGTGCCAGCAGTTTAGGCGGCCGGAGAATGGGGGAGCAGTACTTC
d_call: NA
j_call: TRBJ2-7
v_call: TRBV28
clone_size: NA

cdr3_aa: CASSLSPYRLTHNSPLHF
cdr3_nt: TGTGCCAGCAGCTTAAGTCCCTACAGACTAACTCATAATTCACCCCTCCACTTT
d_call: NA
j_call: TRBJ1-6
v_call: TRBV7-8
clone_size: once